The 18 T cell receptor beta chains reported below all come from one sample, sequenced in a study of blood T cell repertoires in COVID-19 (TCRdb year 2020). The library relied on the immunoSEQ multiplex PCR assay. The clones in this table, taken by TCRdb from immuneACCESS, are in-frame only. Not every clone is retained; where verified, under half of the shortfall comes from an unresolved V gene, and the cause of the rest is unknown. The sample data list some 370,000 clones, and approximately 88% of these were observed just once. Of the sample, 0.95% to 1.5% is held by the ten largest clones. The sample consisted of peripheral blood. The receptors were sampled from a man in his forties with acute or convalescent COVID-19.

The chain employs TRBV5-1 and TRBJ1-2, with D unresolved. The V gene's germline CDR1 is SGHRS and CDR2 YFSETQ. This CDR3 region has 12 residues. Trimming removed 0 bases from V and 6 bases from J, with 6 bases in between. CDR3 nucleotides: TGCGCCAGCAGCTTGGGAGGGAATGGCTACACCTTC. This gives the protein CASSLGGNGYTF.

This chain links TRBV11-1 with TRBJ2-2, with 8 positions matching TRBD2. This CDR3 contains 16 residues. CDR1 SGHAT and CDR2 FQDESV come from the germline V gene (reference sequence). V lost 3 bases, J lost 0 bases, and 3 bases stayed unmatched. CDR3 amino acids: CASSFDGGANTGELFF. The CDR3 DNA is TGTGCCAGCAGCTTCGACGGGGGGGCGAACACCGGGGAGCTGTTTTTT.

This clone appeared once. V is TRBV27 and J is TRBJ2-1, with 10 bases fitting TRBD1. V shed 4 bases and J 8 bases; nucleotides not matched to a gene: 11. The CDR3 has 16 amino acids. From germline, CDR1 is MNHEY and CDR2 SMNVEV (reference sequence). CDR3 DNA: TGTGCCAGCAGTTCGCCCGGGACAGGGGATGTATATGAGCAGTTCTTC. This translates into CASSSPGTGDVYEQFF.

The rearrangement links TRBV28 to TRBJ2-7; 9 bases line up with TRBD2. The CDR3 has 14 residues. V lost 8 bases, J lost 0 bases, and 5 bases stayed unmatched. Germline V gene sequence: CDR1 MDHEN, CDR2 SYDVKM. This CDR3 reads CASSSSGTSYEQYF. For the CDR3, the DNA is TGTGCCAGCTCGTCTAGCGGGACCTCCTACGAGCAGTACTTC.

J is TRBJ2-7 and V is TRBV4-1; D is ambiguous. The CDR3 runs to 15 residues. The ends were cut back, 0 bases at V and 3 bases at J, with 12 bases in the middle. Germline loops: CDR1 MGHRA, CDR2 YSYEKL. DNA for the CDR3: TGCGCCAGCAGCCAAGAGGAGCTGGGTTACTACGAGCAGTACTTC. It specifies CASSQEELGYYEQYF.

The V call is TRBV6-4, the J call TRBJ2-1, with TRBD2 identical over 12 bases. J was trimmed by 7 bases and V by 8 bases; bases with no gene match: 9. This CDR3 comprises 15 residues. Germline CDR1 and CDR2: MRHNA and SNTAGT. CDR3 sequence reads: CASGHGLAGQNEQFF. The CDR3 DNA follows: TGTGCCAGCGGCCACGGACTAGCGGGGCAAAATGAGCAGTTCTTC.

This clone has only one observation. The chain couples TRBV5-6 to TRBJ1-1, with D maybe TRBD1 (6 bases). CDR3 length: 16 residues. V was clipped by 4 bases and J by 0 bases, with 16 bases between them. Germline loops: CDR1 SGHDT, CDR2 YYEEEE. CDR3 in amino acids: CASSPPGQRVNTEAFF. The CDR3 DNA reads as TGTGCCAGCAGCCCTCCGGGACAACGGGTGAACACTGAAGCTTTCTTT.

V is TRBV28 and J is TRBJ1-4, with D uncertain. The CDR3 runs to 12 residues. Trimming left V 2 bases short and J 13 bases short, with 11 bases between. The germline gives CDR1 MDHEN, CDR2 SYDVKM. CDR3 sequence (DNA): TGTGCCAGCAGTTTAACGGGAACCCGACTGTTTTTT. Translation gives CASSLTGTRLFF.

The genes are TRBV6-4 and TRBJ1-1; TRBD1 might be the D (6 bases). CDR1 and CDR2 (germline): MRHNA, SNTAGT. The V end lost 5 bases, the J end lost 5 bases, and 15 bases lay between the germline ends. The CDR3 extends over 14 amino acids. The CDR3 DNA follows: TGTGCCAGCAGTCCGATACAGGGAAGTACTGAAGCTTTCTTT. Translating gives CASSPIQGSTEAFF.

The chain combines TRBV4-1 with TRBJ1-6; D unresolved. This CDR3 region has 15 residues. Trimming removed 1 base at V and 6 bases at J, with 10 bases between. The germline V gene encodes CDR1 MGHRA and CDR2 YSYEKL. The DNA of the CDR3 is TGCGCCAGCAGCCAAGGGGCAGAGATTAATTCACCCCTCCACTTT. This translates into CASSQGAEINSPLHF.

Only one count was recorded for this clone. The J gene is TRBJ1-2, the V gene TRBV28; D remains ambiguous. CDR1 is MDHEN, CDR2 SYDVKM, per germline. Between the trimmed V and J ends, which lost 4 bases and 4 bases, there was a span of 10 bases. There are 13 residues in the CDR3. The CDR3 sequence is CASSSGSFYGYTF. The CDR3 DNA reads TGTGCCAGCAGTTCGGGGTCTTTCTATGGCTACACCTTC.

On this clone: Other nucleotide sequences in the sample specify the same CDR3. The chain uses TRBV7-9 and TRBJ1-2, with a possible D match to TRBD1 (5 bases). The germline gives CDR1 SEHNR, CDR2 FQNEAQ (reference sequence). The CDR3 runs 12 residues. V shed 4 bases and J shed 4 bases, with 7 bases lying between them. The CDR3 region is CASSSDSYGYTF. In DNA form, the CDR3 reads TGTGCCAGCAGCTCTGACAGCTATGGCTACACCTTC.

The chain employs TRBV11-2 and TRBJ1-3; TRBD1 might be the D (5 bases). Trimming shortened V by 8 bases and J by 0 bases, and 8 bases separated the two germline ends. This CDR3 region has 13 residues. CDR1 is SGHAT, CDR2 FQNNGV, per germline. CDR3 sequence reads: CASGAPSGNTIYF. The CDR3 nucleotides read TGTGCCAGCGGGGCTCCCTCTGGAAACACCATATATTTT. The full variable domain, in which reference TRBV11-2 and TRBJ1-3 provide the parts outside the CDR3, is EAGVAQSPRYKIIEKRQSVAFWCNPISGHATLYWYQQILGQGPKLLIQFQNNGVVDDSQLPKDRFSAERLKGVDSTLKIQPAKLEDSAVYLCASGAPSGNTIYFGEGSWLTVV.

The J gene is TRBJ1-3, the V gene TRBV2, with no clear D. Germline lookup yields CDR1 SNHLY and CDR2 FYNNEI. Deletions cut 1 base from V and 4 bases from J, with 14 bases between. The CDR3 runs to 16 residues. CDR3 bases: TGTGCCAGCAGTGAAGTGGTTACGTTCGGGGGAAACACCATATATTTT. Protein: CASSEVVTFGGNTIYF.

The chain is built from TRBV19 and TRBJ2-7; 7 bases agree with TRBD1. V was pared by 1 base and J by 2 bases, with 8 bases of the junction left unmatched. Germline V lookup: CDR1 LNHDA, CDR2 SQIVND (reference sequence). This CDR3 has 16 amino acids. CDR3 amino acids: CASSIVGTVGTYEQYF. The DNA for the CDR3 is TGTGCCAGTAGTATAGTCGGGACAGTTGGTACCTACGAGCAGTACTTC.

The chain is built from TRBV25-1 and TRBJ1-6; D is unresolved. The CDR3 has 14 amino acids. The V end was cut by 0 bases, the J end by 10 bases, with 10 bases between. Germline V CDR1 and CDR2: MGHDK, SYGVNS. This chain's CDR3 is CASSEYSSGSPLHF. The CDR3 coding sequence is TGTGCCAGCAGTGAATATTCAAGCGGATCACCCCTCCACTTT.

In DNA form, the CDR3 reads TGTGCCAGCAGCCACCGGGGGGGGGATGGCTACACCTTC. It specifies CASSHRGGDGYTF. The chain couples TRBV7-8 to TRBJ1-2; D possibly corresponds to TRBD1 (5 bases). Germline CDR1 reads SGHVS; CDR2 reads FQNEAQ. The CDR3 runs 13 residues. V shed 5 bases and J shed 6 bases, with 13 bases lying between them.

This chain connects TRBV6-4 to TRBJ1-1; D remains ambiguous. V was shortened by 4 bases and J by 1 base, with 19 bases between the two germline ends. This CDR3 is 17 amino acids long. The germline V gene encodes CDR1 MRHNA and CDR2 SNTAGT. DNA for the CDR3: TGTGCCAGCAGTGGGCATCCACACCAGGTCAGGAACACTGAAGCTTTCTTT. Its protein product is CASSGHPHQVRNTEAFF.